This section outlines one T cell receptor (beta chain) sequence together with its context. This clonotype showed up just a few times. This clone's antigen is unknown. No base-level quality is on record; no much larger clone is a single base apart. Graves' hyperthyroidism was defined as stable when no progression to ophthalmopathy occurred over 18 months of follow-up. Hyperthyroidism patients were newly diagnosed, with disease duration under 2 months, and aged 18 to 65 years. The study excluded patients with uncontrolled infections, other autoimmune diseases, pregnancy or lactation. Clinical symptoms, serum thyroxine and TRAb, thyroid ultrasound, and orbital computed tomography formed the basis for the diagnoses. Ficoll-Paque density gradient centrifugation was used to isolate PBMCs from approximately 10 ml of fresh peripheral blood. Total RNA was extracted with Trizol reagent, and quality was checked on an Agilent 2100 Bioanalyzer.

This specimen belongs to a study of T cells in Graves' hyperthyroidism and ophthalmopathy (dated by TCRdb to the late 2010s). The study in broad terms: Peripheral blood was collected at initial diagnosis, before any treatment. Following sampling, methimazole starting at 30 mg daily was given to hyperthyroidism patients, and high-dose intravenous methylprednisolone was given to ophthalmopathy patients. In six Graves' hyperthyroidism patients, the study also compared T-cell repertoires from thyroid tissue with T-cell repertoires from blood. TCR Vbeta CDR3 sequencing of 135 peripheral blood samples (fewer than 45 ophthalmopathy, under 80 hyperthyroidism and approximately 17 progressor patients) is reported in the paper. The approximately 98 discovery patients were randomly divided into training and test sets at a 7:3 ratio. TCR V-J signatures able to tell the groups apart were searched for in a discovery cohort of more than 90 patients, of whom roughly 42 had Graves' ophthalmopathy and roughly 59 had stable Graves' hyperthyroidism. Whether ophthalmopathy could be predicted prospectively was tested in an independent validation cohort made up of fewer than 20 hyperthyroidism patients plus 17 patients who later progressed to ophthalmopathy.

TCR beta CDR3 regions were amplified from RNA transcripts. The TCR CDR3 was subjected to a first round of RT-PCR using the HTBI primer set and the Qiagen OneStep RT-PCR kit. The libraries were constructed in a second round of multiplex PCR and then size-selected and purified. The libraries were sequenced on an Illumina HiSeq2000 using paired-end 100 bp reads. The authors processed their data as follows. SOAPnuke was used to process the raw data, with reads discarded if the reads contained adapters or uncalled bases, had a mean Phred below 15, or lacked an exact constant-primer or identifier match. COPE v1.2.5 was used to merge the high-quality paired reads, and each unique nucleotide sequence was defined as a clonotype. Clonotypes were aligned to IMGT TRBV, TRBD and TRBJ reference segments using MiTCR v1.1. The analysis was restricted to V-J combinations with a frequency above 0.0001, which together covered approximately 99% of the repertoires. The TCS score was defined as F50 (clonal expansion) divided by E x V (chaos), with BLOSUM62-based TCRdist calculated between CDR3 peptides within each V-J. Welch's t-statistics and random forest reduced roughly 500 V-J features to about 12, which were used in a naive Bayes classifier (R e1071). TCRdb reanalyzed the raw reads on its own, using fastp at Q25 for trimming and MiXCR for clone calling, and kept in-frame beta chains. Each entry is one CDR3 protein sequence, shown with its most common DNA and genes. TCRdb assigned the V and J calls; the authors' analysis was not used. Counted in this sample were 540,000 or so distinct CDR3 sequences; around a sixth of them appeared once. The ten most abundant clones make up roughly 7.3% of the sample.

The CDR3 runs 17 amino acids, cysteine and phenylalanine included. Only the CDR3 region is kept as DNA, spanning 51 bases read in frame from base 1. Taken from the germline V gene, the CDR1 and CDR2 loops are MGHRA and YSYEKL. Germline trimming amounts to 1 base on V and 0 bases on J, with 6 as the count of junction bases outside the gene matches. Study-wide findings and limitations: During validation, the model predicted progression to ophthalmopathy a median of about 6.3 months ahead of onset, with 70.59% sensitivity and almost 75% specificity. No statistical method was used to fix the sample size in advance, and group allocation was not hidden from the investigators. A model built on a 13 V-J signature distinguished ophthalmopathy from stable hyperthyroidism, reaching about 88% sensitivity and under 84% specificity in cross-validation and 80%/75% in testing. Blood samples also contained most of the expanded thyroid clonotypes (frequency above 0.001), which suggests that blood repertoires may reflect thyroid immune responses.

Sequencing was carried out using blood. This clonotype was obtained from a woman in her 30s with Graves' hyperthyroidism. The chain links TRBV4-1 with TRBJ2-5; 9 bases in the middle match TRBD2. The bases read TGCGCCAGCAGCCAAGTAGCTACTAGCGGGTACCAAGAGACCCAGTACTTC. It translates as CASSQVATSGYQETQYF.